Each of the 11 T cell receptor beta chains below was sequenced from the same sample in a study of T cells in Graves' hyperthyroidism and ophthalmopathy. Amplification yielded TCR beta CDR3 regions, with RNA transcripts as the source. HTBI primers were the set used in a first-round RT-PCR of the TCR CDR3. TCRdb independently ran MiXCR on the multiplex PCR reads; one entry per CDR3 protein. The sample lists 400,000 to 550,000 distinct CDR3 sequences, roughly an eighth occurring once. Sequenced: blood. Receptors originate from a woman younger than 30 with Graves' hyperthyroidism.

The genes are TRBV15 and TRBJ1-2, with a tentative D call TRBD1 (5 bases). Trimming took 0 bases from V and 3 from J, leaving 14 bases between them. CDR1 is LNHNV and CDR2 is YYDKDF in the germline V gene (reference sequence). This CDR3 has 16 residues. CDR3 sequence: CATSRDRRQPHYGYTF. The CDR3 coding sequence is TGTGCCACCAGCAGAGATCGTAGACAGCCTCACTATGGCTACACCTTC. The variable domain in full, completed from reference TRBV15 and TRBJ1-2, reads DAMVIQNPRYQVTQFGKPVTLSCSQTLNHNVMYWYQQKSSQAPKLLFHYYDKDFNNEADTPDNFQSRRPNTSFCFLDIRSPGLGDTAMYLCATSRDRRQPHYGYTFGSGTRLTVV.

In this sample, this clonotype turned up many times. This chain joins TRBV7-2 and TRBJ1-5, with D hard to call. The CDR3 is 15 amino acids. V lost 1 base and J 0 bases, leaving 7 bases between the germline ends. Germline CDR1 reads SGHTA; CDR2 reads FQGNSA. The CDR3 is CASSLEVNSNQPQHF. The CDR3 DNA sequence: TGTGCCAGCAGCTTAGAGGTGAATAGCAATCAGCCCCAGCATTTT.

In DNA, the CDR3 is TGTGCCAGCACCCTTTTCCCCTACAATGAGCAGTTCTTC. Amino acids: CASTLFPYNEQFF. The chain uses TRBV6-1 and TRBJ2-1; D is unresolved. CDR3 size: 13 residues. V was clipped by 7 bases and J by 2 bases, with 9 bases between them. The germline V gene has CDR1 MNHNS and CDR2 SASEGT.

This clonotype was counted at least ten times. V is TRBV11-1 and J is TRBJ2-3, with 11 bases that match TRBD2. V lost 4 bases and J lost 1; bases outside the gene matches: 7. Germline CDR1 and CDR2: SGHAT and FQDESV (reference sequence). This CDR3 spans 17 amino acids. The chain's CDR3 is CASSSYLAGGGTDTQYF. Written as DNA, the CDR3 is TGTGCCAGCAGCTCCTACTTAGCGGGAGGGGGCACAGATACGCAGTATTTT.

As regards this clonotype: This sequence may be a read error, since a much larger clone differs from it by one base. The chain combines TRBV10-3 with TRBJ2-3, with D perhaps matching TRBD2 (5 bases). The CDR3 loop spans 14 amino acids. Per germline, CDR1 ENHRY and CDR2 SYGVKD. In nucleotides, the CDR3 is TGTGCCATCAGACCGACGGGAAGCACAGATATGCAGTATTTT. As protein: CAIRPTGSTDMQYF.

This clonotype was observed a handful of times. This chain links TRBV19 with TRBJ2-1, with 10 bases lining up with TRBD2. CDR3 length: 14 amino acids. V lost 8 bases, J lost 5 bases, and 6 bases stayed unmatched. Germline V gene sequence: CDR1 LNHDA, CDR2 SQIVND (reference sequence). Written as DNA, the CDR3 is TGTGCCAGTGATCCTAGCGGGAGACACAATGAGCAGTTCTTC. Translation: CASDPSGRHNEQFF.

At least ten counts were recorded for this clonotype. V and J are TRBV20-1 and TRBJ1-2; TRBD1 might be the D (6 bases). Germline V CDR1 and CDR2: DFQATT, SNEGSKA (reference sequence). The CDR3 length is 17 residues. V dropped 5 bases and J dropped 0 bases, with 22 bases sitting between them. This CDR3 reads CSARRGGLGPSNYGYTF. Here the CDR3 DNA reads TGCAGTGCTCGAAGGGGGGGTTTGGGACCGTCTAACTATGGCTACACCTTC.

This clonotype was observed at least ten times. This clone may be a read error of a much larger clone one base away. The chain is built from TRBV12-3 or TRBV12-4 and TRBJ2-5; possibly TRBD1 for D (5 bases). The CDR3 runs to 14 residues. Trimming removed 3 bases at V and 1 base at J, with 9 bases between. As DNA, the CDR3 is TGTGCCAGCAGTTTGACAGCCGTCCAAGAGACCCAGTACTTC. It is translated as CASSLTAVQETQYF.

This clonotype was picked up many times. The CDR3 reads CASSQSPLAGGIYEQYF. The CDR3 nucleotides are TGTGCCAGCAGCCAATCCCCTCTAGCGGGGGGAATCTACGAGCAGTACTTC. This chain connects TRBV11-3 to TRBJ2-7; 11 bases agree with TRBD2. From germline, CDR1 is SGHNT and CDR2 YENEEA. Losses at the gene ends were 5 bases for V and 3 bases for J; bases not matched to a gene: 12. There are 17 residues in the CDR3.

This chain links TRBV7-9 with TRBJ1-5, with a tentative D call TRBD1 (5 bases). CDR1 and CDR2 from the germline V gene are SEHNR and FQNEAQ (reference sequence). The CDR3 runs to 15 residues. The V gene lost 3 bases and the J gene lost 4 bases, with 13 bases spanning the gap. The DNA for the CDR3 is TGTGCCAGCAGCTTCGGTCGGGACGGAAATCAGCCCCAGCATTTT. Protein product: CASSFGRDGNQPQHF.

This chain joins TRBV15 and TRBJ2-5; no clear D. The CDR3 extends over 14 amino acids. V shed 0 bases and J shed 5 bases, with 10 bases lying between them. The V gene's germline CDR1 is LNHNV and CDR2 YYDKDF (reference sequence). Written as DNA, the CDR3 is TGTGCCACCAGCAGAGATCAGGTTTCGGAGACCCAGTACTTC. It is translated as CATSRDQVSETQYF.